The rows below give T cell receptor beta chains drawn from one sample of a study of T and B cells in COVID-19 patients. TCRdb passed the multiplex PCR reads through MiXCR, listing each CDR3 protein once. The table shows 3,500 to 4,500 distinct CDR3 sequences, with less than 25% occurring only once. Material: blood. Receptor source: a human donor with active COVID-19. Both conserved end residues are part of each CDR3. The D gene is left open where the match is weak. Clone size appears in some rows only: once, few, many, or a class for an expanded clone.

j_call v_call d_call clone_size cdr3_nt cdr3_aa
TRBJ2-5 TRBV18 . medium-sized TGTGCCAGCTCACCACCATCAGGGATGGAGACCCAGTACTTC CASSPPSGMETQYF
TRBJ2-7 TRBV5-1 . medium-sized TGCGCCAGCAGCTTGGATACGCCCAGCGAGCAGTACTTC CASSLDTPSEQYF
TRBJ1-4 TRBV20-1 . . TGCAGTGCTCTTGGGACCGTCGTAGAAAAACTGTTTTTT CSALGTVVEKLFF
TRBJ2-5 TRBV6-5 . medium-sized TGTGCCAGCAGTTACTTTGGGCCCCAAGAGACCCAGTACTTC CASSYFGPQETQYF
TRBJ2-5 TRBV5-4 . medium-sized TGTGCCAGCAGCTTGGGGGATCAGACCCAGTACTTC CASSLGDQTQYF
TRBJ1-2 TRBV27 . few TGTGCCAGCAGTTTATCGAATCGGGGCCACTATGGCTACACCTTC CASSLSNRGHYGYTF
TRBJ2-7 TRBV4-3 . many TGCGCCAGCAGCCATCCAGGGACGCGGGAGCAGTACTTC CASSHPGTREQYF
TRBJ2-7 TRBV10-3 TRBD1 medium-sized TGTGCCATCGCGACAGGGGTGGACTACGAGCAGTACTTC CAIATGVDYEQYF
TRBJ1-1 TRBV19 . . TGTGCCAGTAGCCTTAGGGTTCGGAACACTGAAGCTTTCTTT CASSLRVRNTEAFF
TRBJ1-1 TRBV12-3/TRBV12-4 . few TGTGCCAGCAGTTTAGGTGATTCAGGGTTCGAGGTGGCTTTCTTT CASSLGDSGFEVAFF
TRBJ2-7 TRBV5-1 TRBD2 . TGCGCCAGCAGCTTGGGTGGGAGGGACTCCTACGAGCAGTACTTC CASSLGGRDSYEQYF